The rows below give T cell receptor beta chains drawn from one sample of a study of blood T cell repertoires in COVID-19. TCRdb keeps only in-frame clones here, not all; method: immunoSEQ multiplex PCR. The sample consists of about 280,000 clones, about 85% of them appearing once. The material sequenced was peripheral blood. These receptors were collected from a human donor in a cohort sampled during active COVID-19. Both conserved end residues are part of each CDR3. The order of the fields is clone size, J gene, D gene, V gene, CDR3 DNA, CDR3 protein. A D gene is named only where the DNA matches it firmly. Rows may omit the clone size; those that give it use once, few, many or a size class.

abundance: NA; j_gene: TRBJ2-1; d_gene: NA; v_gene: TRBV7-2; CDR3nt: TGTGCCAGCAGCAAACCGGGAGCTAAATTAAATGAGCAGTTCTTC; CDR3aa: CASSKPGAKLNEQFF
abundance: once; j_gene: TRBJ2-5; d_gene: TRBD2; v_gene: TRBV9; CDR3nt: TGTGCCAGCAGCGTAGACGGGGGGTTCGGGGAGACCCAGTACTTC; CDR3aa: CASSVDGGFGETQYF
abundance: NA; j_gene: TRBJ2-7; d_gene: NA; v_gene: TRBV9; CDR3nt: TGTGCCAGCAGCGTAGCCCCCTTAGCCTACGAGCAGTACTTC; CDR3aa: CASSVAPLAYEQYF
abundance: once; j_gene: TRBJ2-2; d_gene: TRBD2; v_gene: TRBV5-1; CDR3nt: TGCGCCAGCAGCTTGGAACCGGCGGGAGGAACCGGGGAGCTGTTTTTT; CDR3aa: CASSLEPAGGTGELFF
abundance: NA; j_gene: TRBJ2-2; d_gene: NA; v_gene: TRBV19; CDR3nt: TGTGCCAGTAGTACAGGGGTCAACACCGGGGAGCTGTTTTTT; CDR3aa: CASSTGVNTGELFF
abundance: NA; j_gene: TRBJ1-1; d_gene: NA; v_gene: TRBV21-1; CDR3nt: TGTGCCAGCAGCGGGGGGAGGTCTCAAGCTTTCTTT; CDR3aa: CASSGGRSQAFF
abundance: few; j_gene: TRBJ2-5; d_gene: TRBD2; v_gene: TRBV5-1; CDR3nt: TGCGCCAGCAGCGCGGGAGCGGGGCAAGAGACCCAGTACTTC; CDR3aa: CASSAGAGQETQYF
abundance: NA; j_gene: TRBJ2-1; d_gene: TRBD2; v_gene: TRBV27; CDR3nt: TGTGCCAGCAGCGCGCATTCTAGCGGGAGGTCGAATGAGCAGTTCTTC; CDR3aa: CASSAHSSGRSNEQFF
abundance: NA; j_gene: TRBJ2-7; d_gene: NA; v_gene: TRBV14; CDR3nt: TGTGCCAGCAGCCAGGGGCAACAATACGAGCAGTACTTC; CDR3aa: CASSQGQQYEQYF
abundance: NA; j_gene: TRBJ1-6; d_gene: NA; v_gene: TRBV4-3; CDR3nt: TGCGCCAGCAGCCCGCAGGGTGGGAATTCACCCCTCCACTTT; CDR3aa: CASSPQGGNSPLHF
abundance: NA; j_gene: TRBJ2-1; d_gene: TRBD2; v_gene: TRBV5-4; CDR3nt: TGTGCCAGCAGCTTCCCGGCTAGCGGGAGTAATGAGCAGTTCTTC; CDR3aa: CASSFPASGSNEQFF
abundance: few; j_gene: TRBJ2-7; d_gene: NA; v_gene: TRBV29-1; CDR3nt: TGCAGCGTTGAAGTAACAGGGTGGGAGCAGTACTTC; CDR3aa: CSVEVTGWEQYF
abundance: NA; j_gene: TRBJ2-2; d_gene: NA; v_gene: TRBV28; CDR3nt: TGTGCCAGCAGTTTGCCGCAGGGTCCCGGGGAGCTGTTTTTT; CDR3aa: CASSLPQGPGELFF
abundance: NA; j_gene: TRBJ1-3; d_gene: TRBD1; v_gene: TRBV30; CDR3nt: TGTGCCTGGAGGGGACAGGGGGCCGGAAACACCATATATTTT; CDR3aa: CAWRGQGAGNTIYF
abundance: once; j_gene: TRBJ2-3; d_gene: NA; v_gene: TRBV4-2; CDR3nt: TGTGCCAGCAGTCCTCTATCGGGGGAGTATAGCACAGATACGCAGTATTTT; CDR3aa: CASSPLSGEYSTDTQYF
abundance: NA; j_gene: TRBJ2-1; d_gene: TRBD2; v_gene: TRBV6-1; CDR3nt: TGTGCCAGCAGTGGGGGATTACTAGCGGGACCCTATGATGAGCAGTTCTTC; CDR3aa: CASSGGLLAGPYDEQFF
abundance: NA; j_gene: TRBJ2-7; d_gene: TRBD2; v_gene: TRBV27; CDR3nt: TGTGCCAGCAGTTTGTCCCCCCTAGCGGGAGCCCCCCTCTCCTACGAGCAGTACTTC; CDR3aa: CASSLSPLAGAPLSYEQYF
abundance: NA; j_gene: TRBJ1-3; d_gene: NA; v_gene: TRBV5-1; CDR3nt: TGCGCCAGCAGCTTTGAGCCCTCTGGAAACACCATATATTTT; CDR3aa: CASSFEPSGNTIYF